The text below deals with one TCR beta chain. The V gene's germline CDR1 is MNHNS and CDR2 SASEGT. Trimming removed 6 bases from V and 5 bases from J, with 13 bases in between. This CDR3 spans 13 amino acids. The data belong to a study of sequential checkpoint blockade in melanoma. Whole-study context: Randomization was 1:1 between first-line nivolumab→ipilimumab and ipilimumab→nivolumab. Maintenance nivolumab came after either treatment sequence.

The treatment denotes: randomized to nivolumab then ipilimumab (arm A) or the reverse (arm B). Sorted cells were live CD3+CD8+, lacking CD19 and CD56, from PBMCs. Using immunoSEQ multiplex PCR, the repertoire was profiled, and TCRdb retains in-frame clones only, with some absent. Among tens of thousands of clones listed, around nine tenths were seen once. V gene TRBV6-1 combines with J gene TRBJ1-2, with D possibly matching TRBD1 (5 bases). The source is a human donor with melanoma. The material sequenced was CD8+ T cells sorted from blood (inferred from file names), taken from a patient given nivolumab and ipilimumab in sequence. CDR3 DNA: TGTGCCAGCAGGGACAAGGGAGGGTATGGCTACACCTTC. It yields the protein CASRDKGGYGYTF.